Shown below are 11 T cell receptor beta chains from a single sample sequenced in a study of CD8 T cells in ankylosing spondylitis (dated 2017 in TCRdb). The library came from 5' RACE. These reads were obtained on an Illumina HiSeq 2500. TCRdb took the public reads, trimmed them with fastp at Q25, ran MiXCR for clone calling and kept in-frame beta chains. CDR3 protein duplicates are merged, each entry listing the most common genes and DNA. The sample yields over 110,000 distinct CDR3 sequences; roughly 8.4% were counted once. The biggest ten clones account for about 7.3% of the sample. Sequencing was performed on synovial fluid, either unsorted or a sorted T cell fraction (not recorded which). The receptors here all came from a male donor with ankylosing spondylitis.

In its sample, this clonotype was seen many times. The rearrangement links TRBV20-1 to TRBJ2-5, with D tentatively TRBD1 (7 bases). This CDR3 contains 12 residues. CDR1 DFQATT and CDR2 SNEGSKA come from the germline V gene (reference sequence). Trimming took 6 bases from V and 5 from J, leaving 13 bases between them. CDR3 nucleotide sequence: TGCAGTGCCCCGACAGGGAGGGAGACCCAGTACTTC. Residues: CSAPTGRETQYF.

In its sample, this clonotype was seen many times. This sequence joins TRBV11-2 and TRBJ2-5; no definite D call. The CDR3 runs to 15 residues. Germline lookup yields CDR1 SGHAT and CDR2 FQNNGV. V was shortened by 1 base and J by 2 bases, with 11 bases between the two germline ends. The DNA for the CDR3 is TGTGCCAGCAGCTTAGGTTACAGCGAGCAAGAGACCCAGTACTTC. Translating it yields CASSLGYSEQETQYF.

This clonotype was detected only a few times. The J gene is TRBJ2-5, the V gene TRBV27, with a tentative D call TRBD1 (6 bases). Trimming left V 5 bases short and J 2 bases short, with 12 bases between. Germline-derived CDR1 and CDR2 are MNHEY and SMNVEV (reference sequence). This CDR3 is 14 amino acids long. The chain's CDR3 is CASSRGTHQETQYF. For the CDR3, the DNA is TGTGCCAGCAGTCGAGGGACACATCAAGAGACCCAGTACTTC.

The chain employs TRBV5-6 and TRBJ1-2; D may be TRBD1 (5 bases). CDR1 is SGHDT, CDR2 YYEEEE, per germline. The CDR3 spans 13 residues. V lost 7 bases and J lost 6, with 16 bases in between. CDR3: CASGPGDRDGYTF. Written as DNA, the CDR3 is TGTGCCAGCGGCCCCGGGGACCGAGATGGCTACACCTTC.

In its sample, this clonotype was seen a few times. The CDR3 sequence is CSARKGGGIEQYF. The CDR3 DNA sequence: TGCAGTGCTAGAAAAGGGGGAGGGATCGAGCAGTACTTC. The chain carries TRBV20-1 and TRBJ2-7; possibly TRBD2 for D (7 bases). The ends were cut back, 2 bases at V and 6 bases at J, with 14 bases in the middle. CDR1 and CDR2 from the germline V gene are DFQATT and SNEGSKA (reference sequence). The CDR3 has 13 amino acids.

The table lists this clonotype with a few counts. The chain joins TRBV20-1 to TRBJ2-3, with 11 bases fitting TRBD2. Per germline, CDR1 DFQATT and CDR2 SNEGSKA (reference sequence). This CDR3 contains 15 residues. After removal of 7 bases from V and 3 bases from J, the junction contained 9 bases not matched to a gene. The CDR3 bases are TGCAGTGTCCAGGGACTAGCGGATGCGACAGATACGCAGTATTTT. This gives the protein CSVQGLADATDTQYF.

The rearrangement uses TRBV7-2 and TRBJ1-6; 9 bases are shared with TRBD1. The CDR3 covers 15 residues. Germline V CDR1 and CDR2: SGHTA, FQGNSA. V trimming: 1 base; J trimming: 10 bases; junction bases outside the gene matches: 5. In nucleotides, the CDR3 is TGTGCCAGCAGCTTAGGGGGGACAGGGCAATCACCCCTCCACTTT. It specifies CASSLGGTGQSPLHF.

There are many counts of this clonotype. The genes are TRBV6-6 and TRBJ2-1, with D uncertain. CDR3 size: 13 residues. V was cut by 7 bases and J by 4 bases, with 11 bases left in between. The germline gives CDR1 MNHNY, CDR2 SVGAGI (reference sequence). The CDR3 bases are TGTGCCAGCAAGGAAAACAGTTACAATGAGCAGTTCTTC. This translates into CASKENSYNEQFF.

V is TRBV28 and J is TRBJ1-1, with a tentative D call TRBD1 (6 bases). Per germline, CDR1 MDHEN and CDR2 SYDVKM. Deletions cut 2 bases from V and 5 bases from J, with 12 bases between. This CDR3 has 14 amino acids. The CDR3 protein is CASSLGRQGTEAFF. In DNA, the CDR3 is TGTGCCAGCAGTTTAGGCAGGCAGGGGACTGAAGCTTTCTTT.

This clonotype has a count of ten or more. The J gene is TRBJ2-2, the V gene TRBV28; D uncertain. CDR1 is MDHEN and CDR2 is SYDVKM in the germline V gene. The CDR3 length is 13 residues. The germline V and J ends were trimmed by 7 bases and 1 base, with 7 bases remaining between them. In DNA form, the CDR3 reads TGTGCCAGCACTATCAGGAACACCGGGGAGCTGTTTTTT. This sequence encodes CASTIRNTGELFF.

This clonotype appeared a few times. The chain uses TRBV5-1 and TRBJ2-5; 8 nucleotides agree with TRBD2. V shed 2 bases, J shed 5 bases, and the junction held 8 bases outside the gene matches. Germline V gene lookup returns CDR1 SGHRS and CDR2 YFSETQ. The CDR3 runs to 15 residues. In DNA form, the CDR3 reads TGCGCCAGCAGCTTCGGGGGGGACCCCGGGGAGACCCAGTACTTC. Its protein is CASSFGGDPGETQYF.